Following are 26 T cell receptor beta chains from one sample sequenced in a study of neurological immune-mediated disorders. TCRdb used MiXCR to reprocess the 5' RACE reads, holding one entry per CDR3 protein. Here the sample spans about 46,000 distinct CDR3 sequences, about 2% being singletons. Sequenced sample: PBMCs. The receptors were gathered from a woman aged 40 to 55 with multiple sclerosis.

By share, this clonotype ranks as medium-sized. J is TRBJ1-1 and V is TRBV5-1; D unclear. CDR3 length equals 13 residues. Germline V lookup: CDR1 SGHRS, CDR2 YFSETQ. V lost 2 bases and J lost 2, with 7 bases in between. CDR3 nucleotide sequence: TGCGCCAGCAGCTTAACAGCCAACACTGAAGCTTTCTTT. It encodes CASSLTANTEAFF.

In this sample, this clonotype turned up many times. The V and J genes are TRBV5-1 and TRBJ1-2, with D tentatively TRBD1 (5 bases). Per germline, CDR1 SGHRS and CDR2 YFSETQ. The CDR3 runs to 15 residues. Deletions cut 1 base from V and 2 bases from J, with 12 bases between. The CDR3 region has the DNA TGCGCCAGCAGCTTGACCCCGAGGGACAACTATGGCTACACCTTC. Its protein is CASSLTPRDNYGYTF.

This clonotype was found many times. The chain couples TRBV6-6 to TRBJ2-6; D is unresolved. There are 15 residues in the CDR3. Per the germline V gene, CDR1 is MNHNY and CDR2 is SVGAGI (reference sequence). Between the trimmed V and J ends, which lost 5 bases and 0 bases, there was a span of 8 bases. CDR3 sequence reads: CASSTGRSGANVLTF. DNA for the CDR3: TGTGCCAGCAGTACGGGTCGCTCTGGGGCCAACGTCCTGACTTTC.

This clonotype came up many times. The chain recombines TRBV6-1 with TRBJ1-6, with 11 bases aligning to TRBD1. Germline values: CDR1 MNHNS, CDR2 SASEGT. The CDR3 has 16 amino acids. V lost 6 bases, J lost 10 bases, and 11 bases stayed unmatched. The CDR3 DNA is TGTGCCAGCAGAAACCCGGGACAGGGGGAAAGGTCACCCCTCCACTTT. Amino acids: CASRNPGQGERSPLHF.

Of note for this clonotype: This CDR3 is missing its conserved last phenylalanine or tryptophan, likely due to a read error. The V call is TRBV24-1, the J call TRBJ2-7; 9 nucleotides agree with TRBD1. The J segment lost 5 bases and the V segment lost 4 bases, leaving 8 bases of the junction unmatched. CDR1 and CDR2 (germline): KGHDR, SFDVKD. This CDR3 is 15 amino acids long. CDR3: CATSEGGTGSHEQYN. Here the CDR3 DNA reads TGTGCCACCAGTGAAGGAGGGACAGGGTCCCACGAGCAGTACAAC.

At least ten counts were recorded for this clonotype. V usage is TRBV5-1 and J usage is TRBJ2-3; perhaps TRBD1 as D (6 bases). Germline CDR1 is SGHRS and CDR2 is YFSETQ. The CDR3 runs 13 residues. Trimming shortened V by 0 bases and J by 5 bases, and 7 bases separated the two germline ends. The CDR3 is CASSLEGEDTQYF. In nucleotides, the CDR3 is TGCGCCAGCAGCTTGGAGGGGGAAGATACGCAGTATTTT.

This clonotype was observed at least ten times. One base away lies a much larger clone, so this may be a sequencing read error. The chain links TRBV2 to TRBJ2-3; unclear D gene. V lost 5 bases and J 2 bases, leaving 5 bases between the germline ends. CDR1 SNHLY and CDR2 FYNNEI come from the germline V gene. This CDR3 has 12 residues. The CDR3 loop is CASSFHTDTQYF. Written as DNA, the CDR3 is TGTGCCAGCAGTTTCCACACAGATACGCAGTATTTT.

At least ten counts were recorded for this clonotype. The chain carries TRBV7-9 and TRBJ1-2; no firm D call. This CDR3 has 13 amino acids. Deletions cut 5 bases from V and 5 bases from J, with 12 bases between. Germline V CDR1 and CDR2: SEHNR, FQNEAQ (reference sequence). The CDR3 region is CASSPLVSYGYTF. As DNA, the CDR3 is TGTGCCAGCAGCCCATTAGTGTCGTATGGCTACACCTTC.

This clonotype was observed many times. The V and J genes are TRBV3-1 and TRBJ2-3, with 7 bases identical to TRBD2. Looked up from germline, CDR1 is LGHDT and CDR2 is YNNKEL (reference sequence). This CDR3 region has 17 residues. After removal of 5 bases from V and 0 bases from J, the junction contained 11 bases not matched to a gene. Written as DNA, the CDR3 is TGTGCCAGCAGCGATAAAATAGCGGGCGGTAGCACAGATACGCAGTATTTT. This translates into CASSDKIAGGSTDTQYF.

This clonotype was observed at least ten times. J is TRBJ2-7 and V is TRBV6-5; 10 bases line up with TRBD1. V was clipped by 6 bases and J by 7 bases; unmatched bases: 9. The germline V gene encodes CDR1 MNHEY and CDR2 SVGAGI. This CDR3 comprises 14 residues. CDR3 loop: CASSSATGGGEQYF. The CDR3 DNA reads TGTGCCAGCAGCTCCGCGACAGGGGGCGGGGAGCAGTACTTC.

This clonotype was detected many times. DNA for the CDR3: TGCAGTGCTAGATGGCCAGAACTAGCCAAAAACATTCAGTACTTC. Its protein is CSARWPELAKNIQYF. The rearrangement joins TRBV20-1 to TRBJ2-4, with unresolved D. V lost 2 bases and J 0 bases, leaving 11 bases between the germline ends. CDR3 length: 15 amino acids. The germline V gene encodes CDR1 DFQATT and CDR2 SNEGSKA (reference sequence).

The rearrangement uses TRBV27 and TRBJ1-3; possible D gene TRBD1, 6 bases. This CDR3 is built from 15 residues. Trimming removed 5 bases at V and 2 bases at J, with 13 bases between. The germline gives CDR1 MNHEY, CDR2 SMNVEV (reference sequence). The CDR3 here is CASSPLGGPGNTIYF. The CDR3 nucleotides read TGTGCCAGCAGTCCCCTGGGGGGGCCTGGAAACACCATATATTTT.

This clonotype was picked up many times. The J gene is TRBJ2-3, the V gene TRBV20-1, with 7 bases that match TRBD2. Trimming took 6 bases from V and 6 from J; bases not matched to a gene: 6. The CDR3 runs to 12 residues. CDR1 and CDR2 (germline): DFQATT, SNEGSKA (reference sequence). The CDR3 protein is CSASKGGDTQYF. The CDR3 DNA is TGCAGTGCGAGTAAGGGAGGGGATACGCAGTATTTT.

Ten or more counts support this clonotype. V gene TRBV5-5 combines with J gene TRBJ2-1; TRBD1 might be the D (6 bases). The germline V gene encodes CDR1 SGHKS and CDR2 YYEKEE (reference sequence). The V end lost 0 bases, the J end lost 1 base, and 8 bases lay between the germline ends. CDR3 length equals 15 residues. The CDR3 loop reads CASSLDRESYNEQFF. Here the CDR3 DNA reads TGTGCCAGCAGCTTGGACAGGGAATCCTACAATGAGCAGTTCTTC.

Ten or more counts support this clonotype. The chain carries TRBV20-1 and TRBJ2-7; maybe TRBD1 (6 bases). Deletions cut 0 bases from V and 2 bases from J, with 17 bases between. Per the germline V gene, CDR1 is DFQATT and CDR2 is SNEGSKA (reference sequence). This CDR3 has 16 residues. The CDR3 sequence is CSARDQGAGAAYEQYF. The CDR3 DNA reads TGCAGTGCTAGAGATCAAGGGGCAGGGGCGGCCTACGAGCAGTACTTC.

At least ten counts were recorded for this clonotype. The rearrangement uses TRBV5-1 and TRBJ2-3; D may be TRBD1 (5 bases). Germline V gene sequence: CDR1 SGHRS, CDR2 YFSETQ. The CDR3 is made up of 15 amino acids. The V end lost 0 bases, the J end lost 4 bases, and 12 bases lay between the germline ends. CDR3 nucleotide sequence: TGCGCCAGCAGCTTGGTCCGGCAGGGTGCAGATACGCAGTATTTT. It yields the protein CASSLVRQGADTQYF.

Ten or more counts support this clonotype. The chain carries TRBV19 and TRBJ1-6; 7 nucleotides agree with TRBD1. Trimming at V came to 7 bases and at J to 6 bases, leaving 9 bases not matched to a gene. Germline-derived CDR1 and CDR2 are LNHDA and SQIVND (reference sequence). The CDR3 has 15 amino acids. The DNA of the CDR3 is TGTGCCAGTACCACAGGGGTTGGCGGTAATTCACCCCTCCACTTT. This sequence encodes CASTTGVGGNSPLHF.

This clonotype was found many times. The V call is TRBV10-2, the J call TRBJ1-5, with D hard to call. This CDR3 contains 15 residues. Germline CDR1 reads WSHSY; CDR2 reads SAAADI. V was shortened by 0 bases and J by 7 bases, with 13 bases between the two germline ends. CDR3 sequence (DNA): TGCGCCAGCAGTGAGTCCGACAAGGTCGGCCAGCCCCAGCATTTT. It yields the protein CASSESDKVGQPQHF.

This clonotype was counted ten times or more. This chain joins TRBV6-6 and TRBJ1-2, with 7 bases identical to TRBD1. CDR1 MNHNY and CDR2 SVGAGI come from the germline V gene (reference sequence). CDR3 length: 12 amino acids. The V gene end was trimmed by 7 bases and the J gene end by 7 bases; junction bases not matched to a gene: 6. The CDR3 nucleotides read TGTGCCAGCATTGACAGGGCGGGTGGCTACACCTTC. Protein: CASIDRAGGYTF.

This clonotype was counted at least ten times. The gene calls are TRBV18 and TRBJ2-2; D unclear. Germline CDR1 and CDR2: KGHSH and LQKENI. CDR3 length: 14 amino acids. V lost 3 bases, J lost 6 bases, and 11 bases lay in between. In DNA form, the CDR3 reads TGTGCCAGCTCACCTGCACTATTGCCCGGGGAGCTGTTTTTT. Protein product: CASSPALLPGELFF. The variable domain in full, with the rest retrieved from reference TRBV18 and TRBJ2-2, is NAGVMQNPRHLVRRRGQEARLRCSPMKGHSHVYWYRQLPEEGLKFMVYLQKENIIDESGMPKERFSAEFPKEGPSILRIQQVVRGDSAAYFCASSPALLPGELFFGEGSRLTVL.

This clonotype was counted ten times or more. The J gene is TRBJ2-7, the V gene TRBV7-2, with 9 bases aligning to TRBD1. Trimming removed 2 bases from V and 1 base from J; junction bases left unmatched: 3. The CDR3 loop spans 15 amino acids. The germline CDR1 and CDR2 sequences are SGHTA and FQGNSA. The CDR3 DNA reads as TGTGCCAGCAGCTTAACCGGGACAGGGTCCTACGAGCAGTACTTC. Amino acids: CASSLTGTGSYEQYF.

This clonotype was detected many times. The V gene is TRBV20-1, the J gene TRBJ1-2, with D possibly being TRBD1 (6 bases). V was trimmed by 3 bases and J by 0 bases, leaving 11 bases between them. CDR3 size: 14 residues. Germline V gene sequence: CDR1 DFQATT, CDR2 SNEGSKA (reference sequence). CDR3 nucleotides: TGCAGTGCTAGCCGGACAGCGTCTAACTATGGCTACACCTTC. Residues: CSASRTASNYGYTF.

This clonotype has ten or more counts. The J gene is TRBJ1-6, the V gene TRBV7-9, with D uncertain. CDR3 length: 13 residues. Deletions cut 5 bases from V and 9 bases from J, with 11 bases between. Germline CDR1 SEHNR, CDR2 FQNEAQ (reference sequence). CDR3 protein: CASSLSLGSPLHF. The CDR3 DNA sequence: TGTGCCAGCAGCCTATCCTTAGGTTCACCCCTCCACTTT. Using reference TRBV7-9 and TRBJ1-6 for the parts outside the CDR3, the full variable domain is DTGVSQNPRHKITKRGQNVTFRCDPISEHNRLYWYRQTLGQGPEFLTYFQNEAQLEKSRLLSDRFSAERPKGSFSTLEIQRTEQGDSAMYLCASSLSLGSPLHFGNGTRLTVT.

This clonotype occurred many times. The genes are TRBV7-2 and TRBJ2-2; D tentatively reads TRBD1 or TRBD2 (5 bases each). Trimming left V 5 bases short and J 3 bases short, with 13 bases between. Germline V gives CDR1 SGHTA, CDR2 FQGNSA. CDR3 length: 15 amino acids. CDR3 nucleotide sequence: TGTGCCAGCAGCCCCCGGGACGAGTACACCGGGGAGCTGTTTTTT. Translation gives CASSPRDEYTGELFF.

This clonotype showed up many times. The rearrangement joins TRBV20-1 to TRBJ1-3; D call uncertain. Trimming left V 6 bases short and J 2 bases short, with 14 bases between. The CDR3 has 14 residues. The germline V gene has CDR1 DFQATT and CDR2 SNEGSKA (reference sequence). CDR3 bases: TGCAGTGCCCGCCAAGCCGGGGCTGGAAACACCATATATTTT. As protein: CSARQAGAGNTIYF.

The table lists this clonotype with many counts. The chain employs TRBV5-1 and TRBJ2-2, with D possibly TRBD1 on 5 matching bases. Germline CDR1 reads SGHRS; CDR2 reads YFSETQ. V lost 4 bases and J 5 bases, leaving 9 bases between the germline ends. The CDR3 runs 13 residues. This CDR3 is CASSPRQTGELFF. For the CDR3, the DNA is TGCGCCAGCAGCCCAAGACAGACCGGGGAGCTGTTTTTT.